This record looks at one TCR beta chain sequence and its context. Its antigen is as yet unknown. V lost 1 base to trimming and J lost 0 bases, with 3 bases between them. The CDR3 consists of 14 residues. CDR1 and CDR2 from the germline V gene are KGHSH and LQKENI. The data were produced by immunoSEQ multiplex PCR, yet TCRdb's version contains in-frame clones alone and is incomplete. The sample lists approximately 100,000 clones; 80% to 95% were seen once. CD4+CD25+CD127- Tregs, CD4+CD25- non-Tregs, CD4 and CD8 cells were sorted. The sample originates from a study of Tregs in tolerant kidney transplant recipients. Study-level information: Related graft donors supplied nonmyeloablative bone marrow transplants, and mixed chimerism was transient.

Study-level findings and limits: In tolerant patients, donor-specific Tregs outgrew total Tregs, suggesting antigen-driven expansion. Tregs expanded with activated donor B cells seemed most donor-specific.

The sequencing here drew on CD4+ T cells from blood, taken before the transplant. The rearrangement links TRBV18 to TRBJ1-4; D remains ambiguous. This clonotype was sampled from a human donor who received a combined kidney and bone marrow transplant. In DNA form, the CDR3 reads TGTGCCAGCTCACCACTCGCAACTAATGAAAAACTGTTTTTT. This codes for CASSPLATNEKLFF.